One sample yielded the 5 T cell receptor beta chains listed below, sequenced in a study of blood T cell repertoires in COVID-19. Some clones are missing from TCRdb's copy, which holds only in-frame ones; the method was immunoSEQ multiplex PCR. This table holds 150,000 to 200,000 clones, 88% found once. What was sequenced was PBMCs or T cells enriched from blood (not recorded which). The receptors originated from a woman younger than 30 who had recovered from COVID-19.

CDR3 loop: CASSVARGPNQPQHF. As DNA, the CDR3 is TGTGCCAGCAGTGTGGCCAGAGGTCCTAATCAGCCCCAGCATTTT. V usage is TRBV2 and J usage is TRBJ1-5; D is unresolved. This CDR3 spans 15 amino acids. The germline V and J ends were trimmed by 4 bases and 4 bases, with 14 bases remaining between them. Germline assignment: CDR1 SNHLY and CDR2 FYNNEI.

This chain joins TRBV7-2 and TRBJ1-5; 8 nucleotides align to TRBD1. Germline loops: CDR1 SGHTA, CDR2 FQGNSA. This CDR3 is 14 amino acids long. Losses at the gene ends were 5 bases for V and 7 bases for J; bases not matched to a gene: 7. The CDR3, as DNA: TGTGCCAGCAGCGCGAACAGGGGGAGGCAGCCCCAGCATTTT. This encodes CASSANRGRQPQHF.

The chain carries TRBV12-3 or TRBV12-4 and TRBJ1-2; D is ambiguous. Trimming left V 0 bases short and J 8 bases short, with 4 bases between. The CDR3 is made up of 11 amino acids. In DNA, the CDR3 is TGTGCCAGCAGTTTAGCCCGGGGCTACACCTTC. Encoded protein: CASSLARGYTF.

The genes are TRBV6-5 and TRBJ2-7; TRBD2 matches at 7 bases. CDR3 length: 15 residues. Unmatched junction bases numbered 13, after V lost 6 bases and J lost 5 bases. Per the germline V gene, CDR1 is MNHEY and CDR2 is SVGAGI. DNA for the CDR3: TGTGCCAGCAGCTCTTACGGTCGGGGGGTTGACGAGCAGTACTTC. Its translation: CASSSYGRGVDEQYF.

The chain joins TRBV24-1 to TRBJ1-5, with a weak D call TRBD1 (6 bases). Trimming removed 6 bases from V and 7 bases from J, with 18 bases in between. The CDR3 consists of 15 residues. The V gene's germline CDR1 is KGHDR and CDR2 SFDVKD. DNA of the CDR3: TGTGCCACCAGTCTCGGACAGAATCGAGACCAGCCCCAGCATTTT. This encodes CATSLGQNRDQPQHF.